These 3 T cell receptor beta chains were sequenced from one sample in a study of blood T cells in healthy people across ages. Using a J-beta primer mix together with a sample-barcoded 5' primer, a second PCR was run for about 7 to 12 cycles. TCRdb fed the 5' RACE reads into MiXCR, producing one record per CDR3 protein. Of about 1.7 million distinct CDR3 sequences in the sample, under 30% were seen once. The specimen sequenced was blood. The receptor source for this set is a woman in her twenties or thirties in good health.

Only a few counts were recorded for this clonotype. The V gene is TRBV5-5, the J gene TRBJ2-7, with TRBD2 matching over 10 bases. The J call is in doubt because the DNA end fits TRBJ2-5 better. Looked up from germline, CDR1 is SGHKS and CDR2 is YYEKEE (reference sequence). This CDR3 spans 17 amino acids. CDR3 coding DNA: TGTGCCAGCAGCGATCCTCCTAGCGGGGGCAGAGGAGAGACCCAGTACTTC. This codes for CASSDPPSGGRGETQYF.

A few counts support this clonotype. This sequence joins TRBV6-5 and TRBJ1-5; D is ambiguous. Germline CDR1 MNHEY, CDR2 SVGAGI. The CDR3 totals 14 residues. The ends were cut back, 5 bases at V and 2 bases at J, with 10 bases in the middle. In DNA, the CDR3 is TGTGCCAGCAGTAGGAGTTCCCGCAATCAGCCCCAGCATTTT. Encoded protein: CASSRSSRNQPQHF.

V usage is TRBV5-1 and J usage is TRBJ2-5, with 7 bases identical to TRBD2. This CDR3 comprises 16 residues. Germline V gene data show CDR1 as SGHRS and CDR2 as YFSETQ. The trim removed 4 bases at V and 1 base at J, leaving 10 bases unmatched. This CDR3 is CASSMDRGVVQETQYF. CDR3 in DNA: TGCGCCAGCAGCATGGATCGGGGGGTAGTCCAAGAGACCCAGTACTTC.